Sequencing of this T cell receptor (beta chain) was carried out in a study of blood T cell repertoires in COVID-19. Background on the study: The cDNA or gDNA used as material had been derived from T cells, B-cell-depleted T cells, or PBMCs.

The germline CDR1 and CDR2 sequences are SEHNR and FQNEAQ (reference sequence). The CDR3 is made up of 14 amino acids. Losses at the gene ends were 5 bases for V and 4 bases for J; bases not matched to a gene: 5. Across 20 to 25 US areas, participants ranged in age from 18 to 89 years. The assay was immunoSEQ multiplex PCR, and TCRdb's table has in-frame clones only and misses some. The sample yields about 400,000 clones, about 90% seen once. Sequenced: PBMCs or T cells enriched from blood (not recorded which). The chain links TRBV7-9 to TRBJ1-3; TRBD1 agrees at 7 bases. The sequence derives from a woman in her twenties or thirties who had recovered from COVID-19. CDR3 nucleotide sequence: TGTGCCAGCAGCGTTGGACAGGCCGGAAACACCATATATTTT. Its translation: CASSVGQAGNTIYF.